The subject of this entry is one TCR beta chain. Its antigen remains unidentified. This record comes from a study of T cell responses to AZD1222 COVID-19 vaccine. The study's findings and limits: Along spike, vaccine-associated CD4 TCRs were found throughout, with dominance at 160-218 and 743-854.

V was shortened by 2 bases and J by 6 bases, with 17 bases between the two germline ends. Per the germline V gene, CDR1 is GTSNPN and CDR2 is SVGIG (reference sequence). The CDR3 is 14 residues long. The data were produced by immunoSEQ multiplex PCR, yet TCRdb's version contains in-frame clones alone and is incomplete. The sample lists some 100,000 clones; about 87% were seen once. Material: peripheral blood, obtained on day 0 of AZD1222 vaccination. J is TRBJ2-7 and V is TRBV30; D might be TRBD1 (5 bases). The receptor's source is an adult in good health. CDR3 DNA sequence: TGTGCCTGGAGTCCGGGCCAACTAAGGGGCGAGCAGTACTTC. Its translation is CAWSPGQLRGEQYF.